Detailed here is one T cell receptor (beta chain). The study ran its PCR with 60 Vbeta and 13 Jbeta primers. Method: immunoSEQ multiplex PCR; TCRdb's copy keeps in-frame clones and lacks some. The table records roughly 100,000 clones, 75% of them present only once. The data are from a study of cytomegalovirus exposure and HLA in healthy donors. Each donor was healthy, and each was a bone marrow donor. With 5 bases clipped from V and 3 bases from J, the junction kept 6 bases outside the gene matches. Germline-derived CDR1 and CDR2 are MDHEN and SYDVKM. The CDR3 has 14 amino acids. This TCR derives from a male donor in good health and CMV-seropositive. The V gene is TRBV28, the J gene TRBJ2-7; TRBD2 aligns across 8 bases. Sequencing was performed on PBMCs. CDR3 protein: CASSRLALDYEQYF. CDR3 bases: TGTGCCAGCAGTCGACTAGCGCTCGACTACGAGCAGTACTTC.